This record looks at one T cell receptor (beta chain) sequence and its context. This clone turned up a few times. It lacks a known antigen. Nothing much larger sits one base from this clone, and base qualities are not available. This entry comes from a study of technical replicates of blood from a few donors (dated by TCRdb to about 2017). CDR1 and CDR2, looked up from the germline V gene, are WSHSY and SAAADI. The trim is 5 bases for V and 9 bases for J, with a gap of 19 bases between the germline ends. The CDR3 spans 14 residues, from the cysteine through the phenylalanine. Solely the CDR3 DNA is kept, with 42 bases framed from the first base. The library was prepared using the immunoSEQ multiplex PCR assay. TCRdb's version of the immuneACCESS table is confined to in-frame rearrangements and falls short of the full clone set. An unresolved V gene accounts for under half of the shortfall where checked; the remainder is of unknown origin. Counted in this sample were over 85,000 clones; about 95% of them appeared once. The ten top clones hold roughly 0.35% of the sample.

The V and J segments used are TRBV10-2 and TRBJ1-1, with TRBD1 as a weak D call on 6 bases. Sequencing used T cells isolated from PBMCs. The source is a human donor in good health. The encoded CDR3 is CASSSSYGTLKAFF. The DNA reads as follows: TGCGCCAGCAGTAGTTCGTATGGGACATTGAAAGCTTTCTTT.